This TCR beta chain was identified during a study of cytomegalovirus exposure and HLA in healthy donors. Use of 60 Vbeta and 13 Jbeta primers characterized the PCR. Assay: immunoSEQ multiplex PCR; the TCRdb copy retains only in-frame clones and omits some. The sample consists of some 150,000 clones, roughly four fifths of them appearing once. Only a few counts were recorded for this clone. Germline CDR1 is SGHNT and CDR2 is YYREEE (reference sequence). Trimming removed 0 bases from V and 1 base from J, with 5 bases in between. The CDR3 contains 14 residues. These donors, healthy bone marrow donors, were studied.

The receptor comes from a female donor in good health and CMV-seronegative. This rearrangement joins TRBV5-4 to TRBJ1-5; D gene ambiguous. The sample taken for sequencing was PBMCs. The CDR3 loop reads CASSLGRSNQPQHF. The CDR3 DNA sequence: TGTGCCAGCAGCTTGGGCAGAAGCAATCAGCCCCAGCATTTT.